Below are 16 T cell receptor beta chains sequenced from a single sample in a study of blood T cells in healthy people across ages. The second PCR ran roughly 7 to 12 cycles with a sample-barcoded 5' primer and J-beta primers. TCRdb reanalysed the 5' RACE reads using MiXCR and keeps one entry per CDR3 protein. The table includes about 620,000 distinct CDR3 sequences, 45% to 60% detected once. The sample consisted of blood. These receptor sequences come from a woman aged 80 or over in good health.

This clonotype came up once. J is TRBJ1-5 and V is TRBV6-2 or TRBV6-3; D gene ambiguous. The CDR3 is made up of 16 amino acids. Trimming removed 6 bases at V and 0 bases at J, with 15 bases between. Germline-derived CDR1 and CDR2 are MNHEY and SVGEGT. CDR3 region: CASSAERGYSNQPQHF. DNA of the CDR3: TGTGCCAGCAGCGCGGAGCGGGGATATAGCAATCAGCCCCAGCATTTT.

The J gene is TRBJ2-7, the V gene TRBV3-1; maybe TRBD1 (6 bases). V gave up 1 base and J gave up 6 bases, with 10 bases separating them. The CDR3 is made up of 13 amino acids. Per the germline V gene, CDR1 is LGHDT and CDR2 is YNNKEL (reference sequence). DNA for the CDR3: TGTGCCAGCAGCCAAGCACAGGGCGGCGAGCAGTACTTC. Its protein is CASSQAQGGEQYF.

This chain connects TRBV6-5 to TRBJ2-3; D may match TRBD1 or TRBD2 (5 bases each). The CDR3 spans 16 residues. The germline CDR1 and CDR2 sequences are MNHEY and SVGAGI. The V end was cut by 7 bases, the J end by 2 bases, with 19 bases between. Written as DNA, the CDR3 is TGTGCCAGCACCGGCTCCGGGACGGAAGACACAGATACGCAGTATTTT. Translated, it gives CASTGSGTEDTDTQYF.

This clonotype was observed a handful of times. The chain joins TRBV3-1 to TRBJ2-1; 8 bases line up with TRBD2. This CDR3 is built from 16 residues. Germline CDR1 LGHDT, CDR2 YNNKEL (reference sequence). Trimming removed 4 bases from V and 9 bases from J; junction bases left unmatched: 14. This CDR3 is CASSPRTSWGYAEQFF. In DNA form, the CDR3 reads TGTGCCAGCAGCCCGAGGACTAGCTGGGGGTACGCTGAGCAGTTCTTC.

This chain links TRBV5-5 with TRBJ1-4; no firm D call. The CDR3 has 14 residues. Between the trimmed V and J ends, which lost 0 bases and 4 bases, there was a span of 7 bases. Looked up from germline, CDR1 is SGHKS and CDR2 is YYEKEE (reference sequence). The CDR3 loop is CASSLDNGNEKLFF. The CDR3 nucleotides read TGTGCCAGCAGCTTGGACAACGGTAATGAAAAACTGTTTTTT.

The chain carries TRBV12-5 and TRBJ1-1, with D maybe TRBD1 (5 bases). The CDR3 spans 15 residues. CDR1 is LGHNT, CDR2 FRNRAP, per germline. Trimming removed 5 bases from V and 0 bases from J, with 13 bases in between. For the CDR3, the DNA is TGTGCTAGTGGTCGGCAGGGCCGTCTGAACACTGAAGCTTTCTTT. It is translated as CASGRQGRLNTEAFF.

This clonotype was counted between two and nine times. CDR3 nucleotide sequence: TGTGCCACCAGTTCGGGGGCGGACTCGGCGGAACTGTTTTTT. The encoded protein is CATSSGADSAELFF. The chain is built from TRBV24-1 and TRBJ1-4; possibly TRBD1 for D (6 bases). V was trimmed by 6 bases and J by 12 bases, leaving 19 bases between them. The length of the CDR3 is 14 residues. CDR1 and CDR2 from the germline V gene are KGHDR and SFDVKD.

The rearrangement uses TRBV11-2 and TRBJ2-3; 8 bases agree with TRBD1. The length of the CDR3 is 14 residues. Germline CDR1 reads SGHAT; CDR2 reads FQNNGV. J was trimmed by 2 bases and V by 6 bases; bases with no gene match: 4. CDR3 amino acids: CASRTGATTDTQYF. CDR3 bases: TGTGCCAGCAGGACAGGGGCCACCACAGATACGCAGTATTTT.

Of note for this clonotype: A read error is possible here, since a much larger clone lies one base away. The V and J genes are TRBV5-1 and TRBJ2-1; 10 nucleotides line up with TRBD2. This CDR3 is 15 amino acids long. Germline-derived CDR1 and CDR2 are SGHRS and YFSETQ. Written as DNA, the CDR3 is TGCGCCAGCAGTTACGGACTAGCGGCTTACAAGGAGCAGTTCTTC. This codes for CASSYGLAAYKEQFF.

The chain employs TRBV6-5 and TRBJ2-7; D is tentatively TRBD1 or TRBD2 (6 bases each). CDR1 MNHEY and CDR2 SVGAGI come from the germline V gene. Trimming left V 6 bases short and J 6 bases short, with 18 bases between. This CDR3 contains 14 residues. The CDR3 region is CASSPDFGGGEQYF. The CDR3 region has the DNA TGTGCCAGCAGCCCGGATTTCGGGGGCGGCGAGCAGTACTTC.

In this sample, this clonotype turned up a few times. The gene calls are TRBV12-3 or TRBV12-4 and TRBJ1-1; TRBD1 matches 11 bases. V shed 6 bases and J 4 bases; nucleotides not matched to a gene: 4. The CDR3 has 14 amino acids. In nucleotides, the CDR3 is TGTGCCAGCAGCGGACAGGGGGCGACCACTGAAGCTTTCTTT. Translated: CASSGQGATTEAFF.

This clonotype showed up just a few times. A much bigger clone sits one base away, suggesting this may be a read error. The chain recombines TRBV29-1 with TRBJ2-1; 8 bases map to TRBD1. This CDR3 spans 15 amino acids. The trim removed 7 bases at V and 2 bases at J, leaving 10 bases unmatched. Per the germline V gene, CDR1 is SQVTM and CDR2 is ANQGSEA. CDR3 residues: CSAPTGVFTYNEQFF. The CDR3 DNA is TGCAGCGCGCCGACAGGGGTATTTACCTACAATGAGCAGTTCTTC.

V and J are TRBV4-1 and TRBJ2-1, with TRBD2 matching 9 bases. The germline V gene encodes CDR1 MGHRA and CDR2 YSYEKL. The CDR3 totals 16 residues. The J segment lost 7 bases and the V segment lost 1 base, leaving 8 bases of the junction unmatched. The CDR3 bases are TGCGCCAGCAGCCAAGGACCGGCTAGCGGGGTGAATGAGCAGTTCTTC. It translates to CASSQGPASGVNEQFF.

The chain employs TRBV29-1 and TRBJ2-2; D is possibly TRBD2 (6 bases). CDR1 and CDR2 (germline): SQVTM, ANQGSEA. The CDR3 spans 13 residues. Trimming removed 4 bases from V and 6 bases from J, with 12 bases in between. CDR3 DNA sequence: TGCAGCGTTGGGACGGGGGTTGCCGGGGAGCTGTTTTTT. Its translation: CSVGTGVAGELFF.

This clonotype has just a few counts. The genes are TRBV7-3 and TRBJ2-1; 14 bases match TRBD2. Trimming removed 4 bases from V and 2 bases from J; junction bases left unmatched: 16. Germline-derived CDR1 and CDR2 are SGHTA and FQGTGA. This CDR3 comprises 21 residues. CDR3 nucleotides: TGTGCCAGCAGCTATGGGACTAGCGGGAGTAGTCTGGGAATACCCTACAATGAGCAGTTCTTC. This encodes CASSYGTSGSSLGIPYNEQFF. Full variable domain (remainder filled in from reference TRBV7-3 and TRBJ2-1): GAGVSQTPSNKVTEKGKYVELRCDPISGHTALYWYRQSLGQGPEFLIYFQGTGAADDSGLPNDRFFAVRPEGSVSTLKIQRTERGDSAVYLCASSYGTSGSSLGIPYNEQFFGPGTRLTVL.

The CDR3 bases are TGCAGCGTTGAAACGGACTTCGGCTATGGCTACACCTTC. It yields the protein CSVETDFGYGYTF. The J gene is TRBJ1-2, the V gene TRBV29-1; no clear D. The CDR3 is 13 amino acids. The germline V gene has CDR1 SQVTM and CDR2 ANQGSEA. V lost 2 bases and J 4 bases, leaving 11 bases between the germline ends.